These 17 T cell receptor beta chains were all obtained from the same sample, sequenced in a study of blood T cells in healthy people across ages. For the second PCR, which ran for 7 to 11 cycles, a sample-barcoded 5' primer and a J-beta primer mix were used. TCRdb called the 5' RACE reads again in MiXCR, with one record for every CDR3 protein. The sample includes more than 800,000 distinct CDR3 sequences, under 45% of them seen just once. The sequenced sample consisted of blood. All receptors derive from a woman aged 55-70 years in good health.

The rearrangement joins TRBV6-1 to TRBJ2-5; D gene ambiguous. Germline CDR1 is MNHNS and CDR2 is SASEGT. Trimming cost V 0 bases and J 1 base, with 6 bases left between them. This CDR3 region has 14 residues. The DNA for the CDR3 is TGTGCCAGCAGTGAAGCTCCGGGCCAAGAGACCCAGTACTTC. Encoded protein: CASSEAPGQETQYF.

This chain joins TRBV18 and TRBJ2-7, with D perhaps being TRBD1 or TRBD2 (5 bases each). The ends were cut back, 1 base at V and 3 bases at J, with 13 bases in the middle. Germline CDR1 reads KGHSH; CDR2 reads LQKENI. The CDR3 has 15 amino acids. As DNA, the CDR3 is TGTGCCAGCTCACCACTTCCAGGGAGAGTCTACGAGCAGTACTTC. Its protein product is CASSPLPGRVYEQYF. Together with reference TRBV18 and TRBJ2-7, the CDR3 gives the full variable domain: NAGVMQNPRHLVRRRGQEARLRCSPMKGHSHVYWYRQLPEEGLKFMVYLQKENIIDESGMPKERFSAEFPKEGPSILRIQQVVRGDSAAYFCASSPLPGRVYEQYFGPGTRLTVT.

In this sample, this clonotype turned up a few times. This chain links TRBV5-6 with TRBJ2-1; 9 nucleotides match TRBD1. The J segment lost 4 bases and the V segment lost 0 bases, leaving 2 bases of the junction unmatched. CDR3 length: 15 amino acids. Germline CDR1 reads SGHDT; CDR2 reads YYEEEE. CDR3 nucleotides: TGTGCCAGCAGCTTGGGGGACAGGGCATACAATGAGCAGTTCTTC. It translates to CASSLGDRAYNEQFF.

This sequence joins TRBV6-4 and TRBJ1-6; 7 nucleotides match TRBD1. The CDR3 runs to 15 residues. The germline V gene has CDR1 MRHNA and CDR2 SNTAGT. V dropped 3 bases and J dropped 5; count of bases not matched to a gene: 4. The CDR3 bases are TGTGCCAGCAGTGAGATAGGGGGCCATAATTCACCCCTCCACTTT. It codes for CASSEIGGHNSPLHF.

This clonotype occurred a few times. The chain recombines TRBV12-3 or TRBV12-4 with TRBJ2-1; 8 nucleotides align to TRBD1. This CDR3 is built from 16 residues. The trim removed 5 bases at V and 5 bases at J, leaving 11 bases unmatched. CDR3 DNA sequence: TGTGCCAGCAGTATTATAGGGCAGGGGGCGGACAATGAGCAGTTCTTC. It is translated as CASSIIGQGADNEQFF.

The V call is TRBV9, the J call TRBJ2-5; TRBD2 aligns across 7 bases. The closer fit of TRBJ2-7 to the DNA end suggests the J call may be wrong. The CDR3 totals 15 residues. The germline gives CDR1 SGDLS, CDR2 YYNGEE. This chain's CDR3 is CASSVDRGLVHEQYF. CDR3 sequence (DNA): TGTGCCAGCAGCGTAGATCGTGGACTAGTACACGAGCAGTACTTC.

The chain employs TRBV7-9 and TRBJ2-5, with D uncertain. The J call is uncertain, as TRBJ2-7 better fits the DNA end. From germline, CDR1 is SEHNR and CDR2 FQNEAQ (reference sequence). CDR3 length: 14 residues. CDR3 region: CASSLADLRSEQYF. As DNA, the CDR3 is TGTGCCAGCAGCTTAGCCGATTTGAGAAGCGAGCAGTACTTC.

The chain is built from TRBV12-3 or TRBV12-4 and TRBJ2-5, with D tentatively TRBD1 (5 bases). The J call may be incorrect, as the DNA end agrees better with TRBJ2-7. The CDR3 contains 14 residues. CDR3 sequence (DNA): TGTGCCAGCAGTTTGCTCGCCAGGGTCCACGAGCAGTACTTC. Translated, it gives CASSLLARVHEQYF.

Only a few counts were recorded for this clonotype. This chain uses TRBV2 with TRBJ2-2, with D unresolved. The germline CDR1 and CDR2 sequences are SNHLY and FYNNEI. V lost 7 bases and J lost 8, with 14 bases in between. The CDR3 runs to 13 residues. This CDR3 is CASTHEVSGELFF. In DNA form, the CDR3 reads TGTGCCAGCACCCATGAAGTTAGTGGGGAGCTGTTTTTT.

The chain joins TRBV7-2 to TRBJ2-7; TRBD1 aligns across 9 bases. This CDR3 has 15 residues. Germline trimming cut 5 bases from V and 3 bases from J; bases unmatched to any gene: 8. Per germline, CDR1 SGHTA and CDR2 FQGNSA. For the CDR3, the DNA is TGTGCCAGCAGCACCAATACAGGGGGCCTCTACGAGCAGTACTTC. This sequence encodes CASSTNTGGLYEQYF.

This clonotype was seen a handful of times. The rearrangement joins TRBV3-1 to TRBJ2-4, with TRBD1 matching over 9 bases. There are 15 residues in the CDR3. Germline-derived CDR1 and CDR2 are LGHDT and YNNKEL (reference sequence). With 2 bases clipped from V and 8 bases from J, the junction kept 7 bases outside the gene matches. The CDR3 sequence: CASSQNPTGGDIQYF. The CDR3 nucleotides are TGTGCCAGCAGCCAAAATCCGACAGGGGGAGACATTCAGTACTTC.

The chain links TRBV28 to TRBJ2-7; D is perhaps TRBD1 (5 bases). Germline CDR1 reads MDHEN; CDR2 reads SYDVKM. V gave up 5 bases and J gave up 9 bases, with 14 bases separating them. The CDR3 sequence is 12 residues long. DNA of the CDR3: TGTGCCAGCAGTGCAGGGCACCCCCGGCAGTACTTC. This gives the protein CASSAGHPRQYF.

The sample holds a few counts of this clonotype. V gene TRBV12-3 or TRBV12-4 combines with J gene TRBJ2-3; 9 bases line up with TRBD2. Trimming removed 0 bases from V and 0 bases from J; junction bases left unmatched: 4. The length of the CDR3 is 17 residues. CDR3 sequence reads: CASSLATSGTSTDTQYF. The CDR3 DNA reads as TGTGCCAGCAGTTTAGCGACTAGCGGAACTAGCACAGATACGCAGTATTTT.

V is TRBV10-2 and J is TRBJ2-1, with D hard to call. The CDR3 contains 16 residues. Germline-derived CDR1 and CDR2 are WSHSY and SAAADI. Trimming cost V 6 bases and J 6 bases, with 21 bases left between them. The CDR3, as DNA: TGCGCCAGCAGGCCCGTCGATCTAGGATCTTTCAATGAGCAGTTCTTC. This sequence encodes CASRPVDLGSFNEQFF.

V gene TRBV2 combines with J gene TRBJ1-5, with D maybe TRBD1 (6 bases). Germline CDR1 reads SNHLY; CDR2 reads FYNNEI. The CDR3 spans 16 residues. V gave up 8 bases and J gave up 6 bases, with 23 bases separating them. Here the CDR3 DNA reads TGTGCCAGCCGATCGGACAGTATAGCATGGTCTCAGCCCCAGCATTTT. Protein product: CASRSDSIAWSQPQHF.

This clonotype was recorded a few times. The chain recombines TRBV3-1 with TRBJ1-4; the D is unclear. The CDR3 loop spans 14 amino acids. Trimming cost V 0 bases and J 8 bases, with 10 bases left between them. Per the germline V gene, CDR1 is LGHDT and CDR2 is YNNKEL (reference sequence). The CDR3 bases are TGTGCCAGCAGCCAAGATTCGGTTGCCGAAAAACTGTTTTTT. Its translation is CASSQDSVAEKLFF.

This clonotype was observed a handful of times. The V and J genes are TRBV10-3 and TRBJ2-7, with D tentatively TRBD2 (6 bases). Trimming left V 3 bases short and J 5 bases short, with 14 bases between. The CDR3 loop spans 14 amino acids. From germline, CDR1 is ENHRY and CDR2 SYGVKD. CDR3 nucleotide sequence: TGTGCCATCAGTGATGCGGGATTTGGCGACGAGCAGTACTTC. Protein sequence: CAISDAGFGDEQYF.